This note documents a single TCR beta chain sequence. The antigen remains undetermined. This sample was included in a study of beta chain features in type 1 diabetes. Study-wide results and limits: Across all four CD4+ subsets, people with type 1 diabetes showed modestly shorter TCRB CDR3s.

Of the isolated RNA, all was reverse transcribed, and so the sequenced material was expressed TCRB transcripts. TCRdb's table, derived via immunoSEQ multiplex PCR, lists solely in-frame clones and lacks some. The data show almost 350,000 clones, roughly a tenth seen once. Germline V CDR1 and CDR2: SGHTA, FQGNSA. The CDR3 spans 14 residues. V lost 6 bases and J lost 0, with 10 bases in between. Cell sorting via CD45RO/CCR7/CD25/CD127/CD95/CD27 was performed to obtain CD4+ naive, central memory, regulatory and stem cell-like memory cells. The chain joins TRBV7-2 to TRBJ2-3; no clear D gene. Sequencing input: central memory CD4+ T cells from blood. The receptor's source is a man younger than 45 with type 1 diabetes. CDR3 amino acids: CASSSTHSTDTQYF. The DNA for the CDR3 is TGTGCCAGCAGTTCCACACATAGCACAGATACGCAGTATTTT.